One sample yielded the 11 T cell receptor gamma chains listed below, sequenced in a study of gamma-delta chains in newborns, infants, children. TCRdb re-called the reads using CATT. Among about 140 gamma-chain clones listed, around 30% were seen once. Sequencing input: blood. All receptors derive from a child who was a newborn, infant or young child, either healthy, febrile or measles-vaccinated (not recorded which).

In its sample, this clone ranks as large. The V gene is TRGV9, the J gene TRGJP. TCRdb is silent on the J gene; assignment here came from matching the DNA to germline. The V segment lost 0 bases and the J segment 4 bases; nucleotides outside the gene matches: 3. Germline V gene sequence: CDR1 GITISATS, CDR2 ISYDGTV (reference sequence). This CDR3 is built from 17 residues. CDR3 nucleotide sequence: TGTGCCTTGTGGGAGGTGCCCCAAGAGTTGGGCAAAAAAATCAAGGTATTT. This codes for CALWEVPQELGKKIKVF.

V usage is TRGV2 and J usage is TRGJ1 or TRGJ2. TCRdb gives no J gene; it was assigned here by matching the DNA to germline. With V trimmed by 0 bases and J by 8 bases, 7 bases remained unmatched. Germline CDR1 reads EGSNGY; CDR2 reads YDSYNSKV. CDR3 size: 13 residues. The CDR3: CATWDGSEHKKLF. As DNA, the CDR3 is TGTGCCACCTGGGACGGGTCGGAGCATAAGAAACTCTTT.

A remark on this clone: A much larger clone sits a single nucleotide away, making a read error possible. Other DNA sequences in the sample encode the same CDR3. The chain recombines TRGV9 with TRGJP. The J gene comes from matching the DNA to germline here; TCRdb lacks it. The J segment lost 4 bases and the V segment lost 1 base, leaving 1 base of the junction unmatched. This CDR3 comprises 16 residues. Looked up from germline, CDR1 is GITISATS and CDR2 is ISYDGTV (reference sequence). In nucleotides, the CDR3 is TGTGCCTTGTGGGAGGTCCAAGAGTTGGGCAAAAAAATCAAGGTATTT. As protein: CALWEVQELGKKIKVF.

By proportion, this clone is large. The rearrangement links TRGV9 to TRGJP. Here the J gene came from matching the DNA to germline, since TCRdb omits it. The J segment lost 11 bases and the V segment lost 6 bases, leaving 7 bases of the junction unmatched. The CDR3 loop spans 14 amino acids. In germline, CDR1 is GITISATS, CDR2 ISYDGTV (reference sequence). The DNA of the CDR3 is TGTGCCTTGTGGCGCCCGGTGGGCAAAAAAATCAAGGTATTT. Translation: CALWRPVGKKIKVF.

The chain uses TRGV9 and TRGJP. No J gene was available from TCRdb, and it was assigned here by a germline match of the DNA. CDR3 length: 15 residues. In germline, CDR1 is GITISATS, CDR2 ISYDGTV (reference sequence). The J segment lost 4 bases and the V segment lost 6 bases, leaving 3 bases of the junction unmatched. The CDR3 DNA reads as TGTGCCTTGTGGACCCAAGAGTTGGGCAAAAAAATCAAGGTATTT. Amino acids: CALWTQELGKKIKVF.

This clone was observed a handful of times. CDR3 protein: CALWETKELGKKIKVF. The CDR3 nucleotides read TGTGCCTTGTGGGAAACTAAAGAGTTGGGCAAAAAAATCAAGGTATTT. J is TRGJP and V is TRGV9. TCRdb does not report a J gene; here it was assigned by matching the DNA to germline references. Per the germline V gene, CDR1 is GITISATS and CDR2 is ISYDGTV (reference sequence). V trimming: 4 bases; J trimming: 5 bases; junction bases outside the gene matches: 5. This CDR3 contains 16 residues.

This chain links TRGV9 with TRGJ1 or TRGJ2. TCRdb offers no J gene call, so here the DNA was matched to germline to obtain one. Per germline, CDR1 GITISATS and CDR2 ISYDGTV (reference sequence). Germline trimming cut 5 bases from V and 11 bases from J; bases unmatched to any gene: 15. CDR3 length equals 13 residues. CDR3 protein: CALWGVSSSEKLF. The CDR3 nucleotides read TGTGCCTTGTGGGGGGTCTCTTCGTCGGAGAAACTCTTT.

Comment on this clone: A clone one base away is much larger, so this may be a read error. The CDR3 protein is CALLEVELGKKIKVF. For the CDR3, the DNA is TGTGCCTTGTTGGAGGTAGAGTTGGGCAAAAAAATCAAGGTATTT. The chain carries TRGV9 and TRGJP. The J gene is not listed in TCRdb, so it was assigned here from a DNA match to germline. Germline CDR1 and CDR2: GITISATS and ISYDGTV (reference sequence). The CDR3 is made up of 15 amino acids.

This clone was observed a single time. The chain has TRGV8 and TRGJP2. TCRdb supplies no J gene; here it was assigned by aligning the nucleotide sequence to germline. Germline V lookup: CDR1 VENAVY, CDR2 YDSYNSRV. J lost 2 bases, V lost 4 bases, and 1 base had no gene match. The CDR3 length is 13 residues. CDR3 DNA: TGTGCCACCTGGGACAGTAGTGATTGGATCAAGACGTTT. Its translation is CATWDSSDWIKTF.

Only a few counts were recorded for this clone. Other DNA variants within this sample encode the same CDR3. This sequence joins TRGV9 and TRGJ1 or TRGJ2. Assignment of the J gene here rests on matching the DNA to germline, because TCRdb gives none. Trimming cost V 5 bases and J 5 bases; bases outside gene matches: 3. The CDR3 length is 11 residues. CDR1 GITISATS and CDR2 ISYDGTV come from the germline V gene (reference sequence). CDR3 DNA sequence: TGTGCCTTGTGGGTAAATTATAAGAAACTCTTT. Residues: CALWVNYKKLF.

With regard to this clone: A read error may be the cause here, since a much bigger clone is one base away. The gene calls are TRGV9 and TRGJ1 or TRGJ2. The J gene is absent in TCRdb and was assigned here via DNA matching to germline. The CDR3 covers 13 residues. From germline, CDR1 is GITISATS and CDR2 ISYDGTV (reference sequence). The V segment lost 1 base and the J segment 3 bases; nucleotides outside the gene matches: 3. CDR3: CALWEVRYYKKLF. CDR3 nucleotide sequence: TGTGCCTTGTGGGAGGTCCGTTATTATAAGAAACTCTTT.